This is a list of T cell receptor beta chains from one sample in a study of blood T cell repertoires in COVID-19. TCRdb keeps only in-frame clones here, not all; method: immunoSEQ multiplex PCR. The table lists about 100,000 clones, around 79% of them singletons. The sequenced material came from peripheral blood. Receptor source: a human donor in a cohort sampled during active COVID-19. The conserved cysteine and the conserved F or W are not part of the CDR3 here.

>TRBV3-1/TRBV3-2|TRBJ2-6
ASSQRPGGTRWANVLT
>TRBV5-1|TRBJ2-1
ASSPDRSSYNEQF
>TRBV11-2|TRBJ2-5
ASSLFLQETQY
>TRBV3-1/TRBV3-2|TRBJ1-2
ASSQDQVSYGYT
>TRBV7-3|TRBJ2-1
ASSLTWTNNEQF
>TRBV15|TRBJ2-7
ATSRDLAVSYEQY
>TRBV19|TRBJ1-1
ASIGVVNTEAF
>TRBV7-9|TRBJ2-3
ASSLGQGYSDTQY
>TRBV7-2|TRBJ2-7
ASSPARAYEQY
>TRBV19|TRBJ2-3
ASRMGGGTDTQY
>TRBV7-2|TRBJ2-7
ASSLVASGTTTYEQY
>TRBV28|TRBJ1-1
ASSQTGWVTEAF